The next 16 T cell receptor beta chains were all read from a single sample in a study of cytomegalovirus exposure and HLA in healthy donors (dated by TCRdb to about 2017). Library preparation used the immunoSEQ multiplex PCR assay. A mixture of 60 forward primers for TCR Vbeta segments and 13 reverse primers for TCR Jbeta segments was used in the multiplex PCR. TCRdb limited this immuneACCESS table to in-frame rearrangements with V and J called. A share of clones is missing; checked studies link under half to unresolved V genes, and the rest is unexplained. The table for this sample lists tens of thousands of clones; around four fifths of them were counted only once. The leading ten clones occupy 1.2% to 1.5% of the sample. Sequencing was done on a sample of PBMCs. Receptor source: a male donor in good health and CMV-seronegative.

The chain carries TRBV28 and TRBJ1-1; D is undetermined. V was pared by 5 bases and J by 1 base, with 5 bases between. The CDR3 is 12 residues long. The germline V gene has CDR1 MDHEN and CDR2 SYDVKM. The CDR3 is CASSTANTEAFF. As DNA, the CDR3 is TGTGCCAGCAGTACAGCGAACACTGAAGCTTTCTTT. The complete variable domain, with remaining parts taken from reference TRBV28 and TRBJ1-1, reads DVKVTQSSRYLVKRTGEKVFLECVQDMDHENMFWYRQDPGLGLRLIYFSYDVKMKEKGDIPEGYSVSREKKERFSLILESASTNQTSMYLCASSTANTEAFFGQGTRLTVV.

This clone was observed a handful of times. The chain joins TRBV19 to TRBJ2-5, with TRBD1 matching 9 bases. This CDR3 has 16 amino acids. CDR1 LNHDA and CDR2 SQIVND come from the germline V gene (reference sequence). After removal of 10 bases from V and 1 base from J, the junction contained 13 bases not matched to a gene. This chain's CDR3 is CANITNRGHPQETQYF. In nucleotides, the CDR3 is TGTGCCAACATAACAAACAGGGGGCACCCCCAAGAGACCCAGTACTTC.

The gene calls are TRBV7-2 and TRBJ1-5; D gene uncertain. The V gene's germline CDR1 is SGHTA and CDR2 FQGNSA. The V gene lost 1 base and the J gene lost 8 bases, with 9 bases spanning the gap. The CDR3 covers 13 residues. In DNA, the CDR3 is TGTGCCAGCAGCTTAGGTGCCGCGGAGCCCCAGCATTTT. The encoded protein is CASSLGAAEPQHF.

This clone has a single count. The V gene is TRBV30, the J gene TRBJ1-4; unclear D gene. This CDR3 region has 13 residues. Trimming took 2 bases from V and 7 from J, leaving 11 bases between them. Germline V gives CDR1 GTSNPN, CDR2 SVGIG (reference sequence). CDR3 bases: TGTGCCTGGAGTCAAGGAGGGAGTGAAAAACTGTTTTTT. Amino acids: CAWSQGGSEKLFF.

V and J are TRBV7-3 and TRBJ2-3, with D maybe TRBD1 (5 bases). Trimming took 1 base from V and 2 from J, leaving 10 bases between them. Germline V lookup: CDR1 SGHTA, CDR2 FQGTGA. This CDR3 has 15 residues. The CDR3 reads CASSLSLGDTDTQYF. The CDR3 nucleotides are TGTGCCAGCAGCTTAAGTCTAGGGGACACAGATACGCAGTATTTT.

This sequence joins TRBV15 and TRBJ1-2, with a weak D call TRBD1 (5 bases). This CDR3 contains 14 residues. V was shortened by 0 bases and J by 5 bases, with 10 bases between the two germline ends. Germline V CDR1 and CDR2: LNHNV, YYDKDF (reference sequence). CDR3 in DNA: TGTGCCACCAGCAGAGATGAGGAGGGGTATGGCTACACCTTC. It encodes CATSRDEEGYGYTF.

This clone turned up a few times. The chain uses TRBV4-1 and TRBJ1-2; D gene ambiguous. Trimming shortened V by 4 bases and J by 8 bases, and 14 bases separated the two germline ends. The CDR3 covers 13 residues. CDR1 is MGHRA, CDR2 YSYEKL, per germline. This CDR3 reads CASSPVSISGYTF. CDR3 sequence (DNA): TGCGCCAGCAGCCCTGTCTCTATATCCGGCTACACCTTC.

The gene calls are TRBV7-2 and TRBJ2-2; D is perhaps TRBD2 (5 bases). This CDR3 has 14 residues. V lost 2 bases and J lost 4, with 8 bases in between. Germline loops: CDR1 SGHTA, CDR2 FQGNSA. The CDR3 protein is CASSLFGSTGELFF. The CDR3 DNA is TGTGCCAGCAGCTTATTTGGGAGCACCGGGGAGCTGTTTTTT.

J is TRBJ1-4 and V is TRBV2, with 7 bases fitting TRBD1. Germline V gives CDR1 SNHLY, CDR2 FYNNEI. Trimming removed 8 bases from V and 7 bases from J; junction bases left unmatched: 10. This CDR3 region has 14 residues. CDR3 bases: TGTGCCAGCGGAGCACAGGGGATGGGTGAAAAACTGTTTTTT. Protein product: CASGAQGMGEKLFF.

This clone appeared a single time. The chain joins TRBV28 to TRBJ2-5, with 7 bases aligning to TRBD2. Germline V lookup: CDR1 MDHEN, CDR2 SYDVKM. CDR3 length: 15 amino acids. V was pared by 1 base and J by 0 bases, with 2 bases of the junction left unmatched. DNA of the CDR3: TGTGCCAGCAGTTTATCGGCGGGGGACCAAGAGACCCAGTACTTC. The encoded protein is CASSLSAGDQETQYF. The variable domain in full, with the rest retrieved from reference TRBV28 and TRBJ2-5, is DVKVTQSSRYLVKRTGEKVFLECVQDMDHENMFWYRQDPGLGLRLIYFSYDVKMKEKGDIPEGYSVSREKKERFSLILESASTNQTSMYLCASSLSAGDQETQYFGPGTRLLVL.

The chain recombines TRBV28 with TRBJ2-5; TRBD1 is a possible D gene (6 bases). V was cut by 3 bases and J by 5 bases, with 13 bases left in between. Germline V gives CDR1 MDHEN, CDR2 SYDVKM. The CDR3 totals 14 residues. The CDR3 protein is CASSLSQGGETQYF. The CDR3 region has the DNA TGTGCCAGCAGTTTGTCACAGGGTGGTGAGACCCAGTACTTC.

In DNA, the CDR3 is TGTGCCAGCTCACCACTGAGCTCGGGACTAGCGGGAGGCACAGATACGCAGTATTTT. It yields the protein CASSPLSSGLAGGTDTQYF. This chain joins TRBV18 and TRBJ2-3, with 14 bases aligning to TRBD2. The junction had 7 bases not matched to a gene; V was cut back by 1 base and J by 1 base. CDR3 length: 19 amino acids. Germline values: CDR1 KGHSH, CDR2 LQKENI.

CDR3 protein: CASSPRVGLNTEAFF. The CDR3 coding sequence is TGTGCCAGCAGCCCCCGAGTGGGGCTGAACACTGAAGCTTTCTTT. The chain has TRBV7-2 and TRBJ1-1; weak D call: TRBD1 (5 bases). CDR1 and CDR2 (germline): SGHTA, FQGNSA. V lost 5 bases and J 0 bases, leaving 13 bases between the germline ends. This CDR3 has 15 residues.

A word on this clone: Other DNA sequences in this specimen translate into the identical CDR3. This chain uses TRBV9 with TRBJ2-1, with D perhaps matching TRBD2 (5 bases). Germline CDR1 SGDLS, CDR2 YYNGEE. The CDR3 extends over 13 amino acids. The germline V and J ends were trimmed by 2 bases and 7 bases, with 10 bases remaining between them. In nucleotides, the CDR3 is TGTGCCAGCAGCGTCCGAGGCGGGAATGAGCAGTTCTTC. It codes for CASSVRGGNEQFF. Full variable domain (outside the CDR3, taken from reference TRBV9 and TRBJ2-1): DSGVTQTPKHLITATGQRVTLRCSPRSGDLSVYWYQQSLDQGLQFLIQYYNGEERAKGNILERFSAQQFPDLHSELNLSSLELGDSALYFCASSVRGGNEQFFGPGTRLTVL.

This clone occurred a few times. V gene TRBV11-3 combines with J gene TRBJ2-3; a weak D match, TRBD2 (5 bases). Deletions cut 3 bases from V and 6 bases from J, with 10 bases between. CDR3 size: 13 residues. Germline V lookup: CDR1 SGHNT, CDR2 YENEEA. CDR3 nucleotides: TGTGCCAGCAGCTTGAGTCGAGGGGATACGCAGTATTTT. This translates into CASSLSRGDTQYF.

This chain joins TRBV10-2 and TRBJ2-5, with a weak D call TRBD1 (6 bases). CDR3 length: 15 residues. The V gene's germline CDR1 is WSHSY and CDR2 SAAADI. Trimming left V 6 bases short and J 2 bases short, with 16 bases between. The CDR3 region is CASRDSGGPQETQYF. CDR3 coding DNA: TGCGCCAGCAGAGATAGTGGGGGCCCACAAGAGACCCAGTACTTC.